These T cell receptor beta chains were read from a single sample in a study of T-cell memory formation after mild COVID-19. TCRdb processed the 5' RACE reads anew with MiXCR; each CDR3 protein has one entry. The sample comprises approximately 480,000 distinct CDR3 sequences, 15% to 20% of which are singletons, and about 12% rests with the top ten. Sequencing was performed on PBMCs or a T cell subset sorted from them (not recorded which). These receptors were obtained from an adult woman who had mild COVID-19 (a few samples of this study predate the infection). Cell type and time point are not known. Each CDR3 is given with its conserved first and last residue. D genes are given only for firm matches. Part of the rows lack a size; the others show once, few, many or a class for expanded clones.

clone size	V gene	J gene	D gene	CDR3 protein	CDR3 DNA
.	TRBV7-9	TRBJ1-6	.	CASTTRGLALHF	TGTGCCAGCACCACTCGAGGTTTGGCCCTCCACTTT
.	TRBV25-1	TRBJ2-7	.	CASSELTGTPYEQYF	TGTGCCAGCAGTGAGTTAACCGGGACACCTTACGAGCAGTACTTC
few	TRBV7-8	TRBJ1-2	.	CASSPRGGGNYGYTF	TGTGCCAGCAGCCCTCGTGGCGGGGGTAACTATGGCTACACCTTC
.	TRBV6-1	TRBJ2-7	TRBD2	CASSRWGGEQYF	TGTGCCAGCAGCCGCTGGGGGGGCGAGCAGTACTTC
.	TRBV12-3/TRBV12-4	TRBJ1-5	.	CASSLVEQPQHF	TGTGCCAGCAGTTTAGTCGAGCAGCCCCAGCATTTT
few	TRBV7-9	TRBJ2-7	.	CASSLVSSPYEQYF	TGTGCCAGCAGCTTAGTTTCGTCACCCTACGAGCAGTACTTC
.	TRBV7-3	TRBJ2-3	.	CASASTGRIDTQYF	TGTGCCAGCGCCTCCACGGGGCGCATAGATACGCAGTACTTT
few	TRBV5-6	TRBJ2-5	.	CASRRHRDTIQETQYF	TGTGCCAGCAGGCGGCACCGGGACACTATCCAAGAGACCCAGTACTTC
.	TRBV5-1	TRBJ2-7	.	CASSLEPPPGIYYEQYF	TGCGCCAGCAGCTTGGAACCTCCTCCCGGGATCTACTACGAGCAGTACTTC
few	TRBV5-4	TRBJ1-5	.	CASSFKGLRGDQPQHF	TGTGCCAGCAGCTTCAAAGGACTCCGCGGGGATCAGCCCCAGCATTTT
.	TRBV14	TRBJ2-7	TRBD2	CASSQGVLAGWAYEQYF	TGTGCCAGCAGCCAAGGCGTTTTAGCGGGATGGGCCTACGAGCAGTACTTC
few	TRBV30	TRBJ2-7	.	CAWKVGGSSYEQYF	TGTGCCTGGAAGGTCGGGGGAAGCTCCTACGAGCAGTACTTC
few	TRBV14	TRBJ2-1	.	CASRQGAGSYNEQFF	TGTGCCAGCAGACAAGGTGCAGGCTCCTACAATGAGCAGTTCTTC
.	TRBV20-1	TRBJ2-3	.	CSARDQQRTTTDTQYF	TGCAGTGCTAGAGATCAGCAGCGGACCACCACAGATACGCAGTATTTT
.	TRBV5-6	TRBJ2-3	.	CASSLASSAPDTQYF	TGTGCCAGCAGCTTGGCGTCTAGCGCCCCAGATACGCAGTATTTT
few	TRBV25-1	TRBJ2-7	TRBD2	CASSVAGEAYEQYF	TGTGCCAGCAGTGTTGCGGGAGAAGCCTACGAGCAGTACTTC
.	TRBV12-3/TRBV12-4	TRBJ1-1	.	CASSQLTLNTEAFF	TGTGCCAGCAGTCAACTAACATTGAACACTGAAGCTTTCTTT
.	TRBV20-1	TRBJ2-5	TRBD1	CSAGTGGTEETQYF	TGCAGTGCTGGGACAGGGGGCACGGAAGAGACCCAGTACTTC
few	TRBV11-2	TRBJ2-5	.	CASSSPVGTQYF	TGTGCCAGCAGCTCCCCCGTGGGGACCCAGTACTTC
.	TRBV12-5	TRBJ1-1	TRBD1	CASGLAWTGGTEAFF	TGTGCTAGTGGTTTGGCCTGGACAGGGGGAACTGAAGCTTTCTTT
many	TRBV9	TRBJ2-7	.	CASSVGGAGYEQYF	TGTGCCAGCAGCGTAGGAGGGGCGGGCTACGAGCAGTACTTC
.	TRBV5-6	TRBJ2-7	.	CASRPQGHDYEQYF	TGTGCCAGCAGACCCCAGGGACACGACTACGAGCAGTACTTC
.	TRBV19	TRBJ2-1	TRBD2	CASSSRWEPGLSYNEQFF	TGTGCCAGTAGTTCTCGTTGGGAGCCGGGACTATCCTACAATGAGCAGTTCTTC
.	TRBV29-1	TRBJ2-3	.	CSVERAAASASTDTQYF	TGCAGCGTTGAAAGGGCCGCTGCTAGCGCCAGCACAGATACGCAGTATTTT
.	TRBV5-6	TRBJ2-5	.	CASSLSVGVRSGRETQYF	TGTGCCAGCAGCTTGTCAGTGGGGGTACGCAGTGGGAGAGAGACCCAGTACTTC
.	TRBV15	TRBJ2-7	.	CATSRADSYEQYF	TGTGCCACCAGCAGAGCAGATTCCTACGAGCAGTACTTC
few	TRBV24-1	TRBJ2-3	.	CATSDPGYRTDTQYF	TGTGCCACCAGTGATCCAGGGTATAGGACAGATACGCAGTATTTT
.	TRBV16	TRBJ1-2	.	CASSQFELNYGYTF	TGTGCCAGCAGCCAATTCGAATTAAACTATGGCTACACCTTC
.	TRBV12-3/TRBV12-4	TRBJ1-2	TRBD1	CASSFDREHGYTF	TGTGCCAGCAGTTTCGACAGGGAACATGGCTACACCTTC
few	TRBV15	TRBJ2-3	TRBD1	CATSFDRVTDTQYF	TGTGCCACCAGCTTCGACAGGGTCACAGATACGCAGTATTTT
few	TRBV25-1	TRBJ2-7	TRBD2	CASSAKRGREAYEQYF	TGTGCCAGCAGTGCCAAACGGGGGAGGGAAGCCTACGAGCAGTACTTC
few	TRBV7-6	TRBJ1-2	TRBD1	CASSPGQGAAVYGYTF	TGTGCCAGCAGCCCGGGACAGGGGGCTGCTGTCTATGGCTACACCTTC
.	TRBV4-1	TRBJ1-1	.	CASSQTGEEAFF	TGCGCCAGCAGCCAGACAGGAGAGGAAGCTTTCTTT
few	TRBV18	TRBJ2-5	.	CASSPLSETQYF	TGTGCCAGCTCACCACTGTCTGAGACCCAGTACTTC
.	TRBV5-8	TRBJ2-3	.	CASSLGLNLVDTQYF	TGTGCCAGCAGCCTCGGCTTGAATCTAGTGGATACGCAGTATTTT
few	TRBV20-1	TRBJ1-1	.	CSARGRENTEAFF	TGCAGTGCTAGAGGACGGGAGAACACTGAAGCTTTCTTT
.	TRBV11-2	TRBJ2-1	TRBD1	CASIRGQGDYNEQFF	TGTGCCAGCATTAGGGGACAGGGGGACTACAATGAGCAGTTCTTC
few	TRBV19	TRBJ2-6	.	CASSNWGESGANVLTF	TGTGCCAGTAGTAATTGGGGGGAGTCTGGGGCCAACGTCCTGACTTTC
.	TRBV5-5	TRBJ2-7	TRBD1	CASSRDRVLSSYEQYF	TGTGCCAGCAGTCGGGACAGGGTACTAAGTTCCTACGAGCAGTACTTC
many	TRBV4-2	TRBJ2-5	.	CASSATSFQETQYF	TGTGCCAGCAGCGCAACTAGCTTTCAAGAGACCCAGTACTTC
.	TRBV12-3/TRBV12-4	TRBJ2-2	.	CASSFADETGELFF	TGTGCCAGCAGTTTCGCAGATGAAACCGGGGAGCTGTTTTTT
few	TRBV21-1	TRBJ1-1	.	CASSPPGVGTEAFF	TGTGCCAGCAGCCCCCCAGGGGTAGGGACTGAAGCTTTCTTT
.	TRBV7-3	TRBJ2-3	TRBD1	CASSFSWDRATDTQYF	TGTGCCAGCAGCTTTAGCTGGGACAGGGCCACAGATACGCAGTATTTT
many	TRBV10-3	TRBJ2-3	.	CAISELGGITDTQYF	TGTGCCATCAGTGAATTGGGGGGAATCACAGATACGCAGTATTTT